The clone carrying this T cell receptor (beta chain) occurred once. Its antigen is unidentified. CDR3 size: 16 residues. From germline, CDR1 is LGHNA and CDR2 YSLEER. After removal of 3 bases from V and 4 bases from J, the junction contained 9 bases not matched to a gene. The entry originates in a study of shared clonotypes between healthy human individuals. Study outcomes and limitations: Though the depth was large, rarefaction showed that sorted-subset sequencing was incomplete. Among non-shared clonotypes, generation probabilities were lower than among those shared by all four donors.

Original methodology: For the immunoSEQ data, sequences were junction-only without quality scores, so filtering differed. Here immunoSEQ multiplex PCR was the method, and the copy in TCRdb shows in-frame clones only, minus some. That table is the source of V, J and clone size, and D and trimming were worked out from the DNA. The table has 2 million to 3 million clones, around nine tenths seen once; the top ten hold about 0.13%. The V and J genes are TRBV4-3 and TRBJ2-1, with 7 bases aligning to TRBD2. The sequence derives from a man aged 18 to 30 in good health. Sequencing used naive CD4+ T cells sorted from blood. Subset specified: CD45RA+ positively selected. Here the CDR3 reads CASSQELGLQYNEQFF. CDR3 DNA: TGCGCCAGCAGCCAGGAATTGGGACTACAGTACAATGAGCAGTTCTTC.